Sequencing of this TCR beta chain was carried out in a study of T cells in Graves' hyperthyroidism and ophthalmopathy. Researchers amplified the TCR beta CDR3 regions from RNA transcripts. RT-PCR in the first round (using the HTBI primer set) targeted the TCR CDR3. TCRdb re-called the multiplex PCR reads with MiXCR, one entry per CDR3 protein. The sample shows about 400,000 distinct CDR3 sequences, about 15% of them seen only once. The study defined stable Graves' hyperthyroidism as no ophthalmopathy progression within 18 months. Investigators excluded patients with uncontrolled infection, other autoimmune disease, pregnancy or lactation. This clonotype was observed a handful of times. V dropped 1 base and J dropped 2; count of bases not matched to a gene: 2. The length of the CDR3 is 13 residues. Germline V lookup: CDR1 DFQATT, CDR2 SNEGSKA (reference sequence).

The source of this sequence is a woman aged 25 to 39 with Graves' hyperthyroidism. The sequencing input was blood. The V and J genes are TRBV20-1 and TRBJ2-7; 7 positions match TRBD1. The CDR3 loop is CSARVGTAYEQYF. CDR3 sequence (DNA): TGCAGTGCTAGAGTAGGGACAGCCTACGAGCAGTACTTC.